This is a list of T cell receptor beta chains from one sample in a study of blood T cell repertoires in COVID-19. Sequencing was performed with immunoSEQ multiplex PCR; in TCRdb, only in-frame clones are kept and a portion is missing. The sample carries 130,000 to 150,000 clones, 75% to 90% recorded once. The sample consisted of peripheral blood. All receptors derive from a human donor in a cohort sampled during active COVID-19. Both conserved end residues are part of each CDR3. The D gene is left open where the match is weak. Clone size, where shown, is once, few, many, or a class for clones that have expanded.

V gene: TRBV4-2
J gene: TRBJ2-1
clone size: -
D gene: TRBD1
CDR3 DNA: TGTGCCAGCAGCCAAGAGGGACAGGGGCTGGATGAGCAGTTCTTC
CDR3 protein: CASSQEGQGLDEQFF

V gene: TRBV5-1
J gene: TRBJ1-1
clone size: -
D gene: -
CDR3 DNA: TGCGCCAGCGGTCAAAGGGGGATGGACACTGAAGCTTTCTTT
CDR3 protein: CASGQRGMDTEAFF

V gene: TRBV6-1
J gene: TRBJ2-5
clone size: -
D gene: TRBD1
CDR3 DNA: TGTGCCAGCATCGGACAGGGCTTTACAGAGACCCAGTACTTC
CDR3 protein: CASIGQGFTETQYF

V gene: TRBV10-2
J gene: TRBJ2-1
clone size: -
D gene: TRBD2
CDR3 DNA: TGCGCCAGCAGTGAGGATCGAGGCGGGAGAAACAATGAGCAGTTCTTC
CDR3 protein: CASSEDRGGRNNEQFF

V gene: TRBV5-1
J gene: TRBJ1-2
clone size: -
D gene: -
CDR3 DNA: TGCGCCAGCAGCTTGGAAGGGGGATATGGCTACACCTTC
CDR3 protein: CASSLEGGYGYTF

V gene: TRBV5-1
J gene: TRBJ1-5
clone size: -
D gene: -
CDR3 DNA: TGCGCCAGCAGCTTGGAAGGGGTTAGCAATCAGCCCCAGCATTTT
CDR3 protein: CASSLEGVSNQPQHF

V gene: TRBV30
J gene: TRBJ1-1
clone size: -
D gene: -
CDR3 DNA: TGTGCCTGGAACGGTCGGGGTTTCGACGAAAATCTGGGCGAAGCTTTCTTT
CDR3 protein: CAWNGRGFDENLGEAFF

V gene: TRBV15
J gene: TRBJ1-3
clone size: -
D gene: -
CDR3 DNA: TGTGCCACCAGCAGCAAGAGCGTGGGGGCACAACCAAAGAGCTCTGGAAACACCATATATTTT
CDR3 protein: CATSSKSVGAQPKSSGNTIYF

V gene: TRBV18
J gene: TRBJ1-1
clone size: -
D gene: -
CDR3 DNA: TGTGCCAGCTCCCCGACCACCGAGGGTGAAGCTTTCTTT
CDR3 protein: CASSPTTEGEAFF

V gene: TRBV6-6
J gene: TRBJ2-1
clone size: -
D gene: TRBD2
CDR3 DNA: TGTGCCAGCAGTCCTGTGGGAGGGACTAATCAGTTCTTC
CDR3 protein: CASSPVGGTNQFF

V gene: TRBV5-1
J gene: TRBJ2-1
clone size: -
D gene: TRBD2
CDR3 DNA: TGCGCCAGCAGCCCGGGAGGCCTAGCGGGCTACAATGAGCAGTTCTTC
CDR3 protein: CASSPGGLAGYNEQFF

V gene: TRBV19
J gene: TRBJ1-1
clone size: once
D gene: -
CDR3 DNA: TGTGCCAGTGTTAGGACCCGGGGGACTGAAGCTTTCTTT
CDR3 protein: CASVRTRGTEAFF

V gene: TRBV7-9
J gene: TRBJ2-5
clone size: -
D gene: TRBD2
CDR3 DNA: TGTGCCAGCAGCCGAGCTGGCGGTAGCGGGCAACAAGAGACCCAGTACTTC
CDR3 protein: CASSRAGGSGQQETQYF

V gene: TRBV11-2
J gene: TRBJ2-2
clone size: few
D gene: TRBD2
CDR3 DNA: TGTGCCAGCAGCCGGTGGACTAGCGGGAGTAACACCGGGGAGCTGTTTTTT
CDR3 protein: CASSRWTSGSNTGELFF

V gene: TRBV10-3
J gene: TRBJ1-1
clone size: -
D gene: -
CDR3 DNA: TGTGCCATCGGATCAGGGGCGCGGAACACTGAAGCTTTCTTT
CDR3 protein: CAIGSGARNTEAFF

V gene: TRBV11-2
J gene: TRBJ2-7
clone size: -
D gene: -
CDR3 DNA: TGTGCCAGCAGCTCCTCCCTATCTTCCTACGAGCAGTACTTC
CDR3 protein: CASSSSLSSYEQYF

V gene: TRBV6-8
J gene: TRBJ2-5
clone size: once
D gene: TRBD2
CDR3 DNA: TGTGCCAGCAGTCCTAGCGGGTTGGGGGAGACCCAGTACTTC
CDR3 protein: CASSPSGLGETQYF

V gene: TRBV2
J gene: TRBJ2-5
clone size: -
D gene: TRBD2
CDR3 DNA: TGTGCCAGCAGTGAATGGCTAGCGGGGGCCCAAGAGACCCAGTACTTC
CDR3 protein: CASSEWLAGAQETQYF

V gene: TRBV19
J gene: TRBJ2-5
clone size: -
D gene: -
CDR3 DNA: TGTGCCGCCTCAGTGACCGGACAGAAAGAGACCCAGTACTTC
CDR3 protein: CAASVTGQKETQYF

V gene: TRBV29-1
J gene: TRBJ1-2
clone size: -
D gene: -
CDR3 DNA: TGCAGCGTGGACAGAGGTGGCTACACCTTC
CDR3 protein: CSVDRGGYTF

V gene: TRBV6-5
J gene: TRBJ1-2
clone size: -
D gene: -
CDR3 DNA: TGTGCCAGCTCCTCGGGGGGCCGAGATGGCTACACCTTC
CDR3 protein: CASSSGGRDGYTF

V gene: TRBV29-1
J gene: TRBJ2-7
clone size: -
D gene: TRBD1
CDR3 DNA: TGCAGCGCTGGACAGGGCTACGAGCAGTACTTC
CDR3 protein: CSAGQGYEQYF

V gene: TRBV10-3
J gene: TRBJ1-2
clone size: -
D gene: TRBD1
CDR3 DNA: TGTGCCATCAGGGACAGACAGGGGAATCTCTACACCTTC
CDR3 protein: CAIRDRQGNLYTF

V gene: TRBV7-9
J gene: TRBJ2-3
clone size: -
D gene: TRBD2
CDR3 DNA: TGTGCCAGCAGACAACCTAGCGGTCATACGCAGTATTTT
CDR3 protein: CASRQPSGHTQYF

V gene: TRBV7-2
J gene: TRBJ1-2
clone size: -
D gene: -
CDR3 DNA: TGTGCCAGCAGCCACCAGGGGATCCATGGCTACACCTTC
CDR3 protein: CASSHQGIHGYTF

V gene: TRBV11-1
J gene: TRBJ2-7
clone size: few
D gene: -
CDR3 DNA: TGTGCCAGCAGCTTAGACAGGTTAACCTACGAGCAGTACTTC
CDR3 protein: CASSLDRLTYEQYF

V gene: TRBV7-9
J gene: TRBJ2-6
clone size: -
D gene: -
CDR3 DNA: TGTGCCAGCAGCTTAGGTGCAGGGTTCGGGGCCAACGTCCTGACTTTC
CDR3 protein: CASSLGAGFGANVLTF

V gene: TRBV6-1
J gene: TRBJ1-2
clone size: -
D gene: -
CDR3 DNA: TGTGCCAGCAGTGAATGGACAGCCCGGATCTCCAGAACCGGGCAGGTCGGCCTCTTC
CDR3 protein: CASSEWTARISRTGQVGLF

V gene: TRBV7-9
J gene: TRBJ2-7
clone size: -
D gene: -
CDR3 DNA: TGTGCCAGCAGCTTAGATGAGGGTACGGCCTACGAGCAGTACTTC
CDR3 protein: CASSLDEGTAYEQYF